The 9 T cell receptor beta chains below come from one sample, sequenced in a study of blood T cell repertoires in COVID-19. TCRdb's table, derived via immunoSEQ multiplex PCR, lists solely in-frame clones and lacks some. The table lists 100,000 to 150,000 clones, over 55% of them singletons. The sequencing input was peripheral blood. The receptors originated from an older woman with acute or convalescent COVID-19.

This chain links TRBV5-4 with TRBJ2-2, with TRBD1 identical over 8 bases. The CDR3 has 15 residues. Per germline, CDR1 SGHNT and CDR2 YYREEE (reference sequence). V lost 4 bases, J lost 6 bases, and 8 bases stayed unmatched. This chain's CDR3 is CASSTGQAYAGELFF. CDR3 sequence (DNA): TGTGCCAGCAGCACGGGACAGGCATACGCCGGGGAGCTGTTTTTT. Combining the CDR3 with reference TRBV5-4 and TRBJ2-2 gives the whole variable domain ETGVTQSPTHLIKTRGQQVTLRCSSQSGHNTVSWYQQALGQGPQFIFQYYREEENGRGNFPPRFSGLQFPNYSSELNVNALELDDSALYLCASSTGQAYAGELFFGEGSRLTVL.

This clone has more than one count but fewer than ten. CDR3 nucleotide sequence: TGTGCCAGCAGCCAAGAGAGGGAATGGGATACGAATGAGCAGTTCTTC. Amino acid sequence: CASSQEREWDTNEQFF. The V and J genes are TRBV4-2 and TRBJ2-1, with TRBD2 as a possible D gene (5 bases). CDR1 and CDR2 from the germline V gene are LGHNA and YNFKEQ. This CDR3 has 16 residues. Trimming cost V 0 bases and J 7 bases, with 16 bases left between them.

V is TRBV30 and J is TRBJ2-3; 8 positions agree with TRBD1. Trimming took 0 bases from V and 0 from J; bases not matched to a gene: 17. Germline V CDR1 and CDR2: GTSNPN, SVGIG (reference sequence). The CDR3 runs 20 residues. This CDR3 is CAWSVAGGHSWETSTDTQYF. The CDR3, as DNA: TGTGCCTGGAGTGTAGCAGGGGGCCATTCTTGGGAAACTAGCACAGATACGCAGTATTTT. The variable domain in full, completed from reference TRBV30 and TRBJ2-3, reads SQTIHQWPATLVQPVGSPLSLECTVEGTSNPNLYWYRQAAGRGLQLLFYSVGIGQISSEVPQNLSASRPQDRQFILSSKKLLLSDSGFYLCAWSVAGGHSWETSTDTQYFGPGTRLTVL.

V is TRBV28 and J is TRBJ1-6, with TRBD1 matching 8 bases. Losses at the gene ends were 7 bases for V and 6 bases for J; bases not matched to a gene: 14. Germline V gene data show CDR1 as MDHEN and CDR2 as SYDVKM. The CDR3 covers 17 residues. DNA of the CDR3: TGTGCCAGCAATCCAGGGGGCGCCGGGTATAGTAATTCACCCCTCCACTTT. Protein product: CASNPGGAGYSNSPLHF.

CDR3 protein: CASSPDRGNEKLFF. DNA of the CDR3: TGTGCCAGCAGCCCGGACAGGGGGAATGAAAAACTGTTTTTT. The V and J genes are TRBV5-6 and TRBJ1-4; TRBD1 matches at 10 bases. V gave up 4 bases and J gave up 5 bases; unmatched junction bases: 2. The CDR3 runs to 14 residues. CDR1 is SGHDT, CDR2 YYEEEE, per germline.

CDR3: CASSPRGLGEKLFF. The CDR3 nucleotides are TGTGCCAGCAGCCCACGGGGGTTGGGGGAAAAACTGTTTTTT. This chain uses TRBV11-2 with TRBJ1-4; D perhaps matches TRBD1 (5 bases). The V and J ends lost 5 bases and 8 bases respectively, with 15 bases between them. The CDR3 consists of 14 residues. CDR1 is SGHAT, CDR2 FQNNGV, per germline.

This chain links TRBV19 with TRBJ2-1; 9 bases map to TRBD2. V shed 4 bases and J 7 bases; nucleotides not matched to a gene: 8. The CDR3 length is 15 residues. The V gene's germline CDR1 is LNHDA and CDR2 SQIVND (reference sequence). This chain's CDR3 is CASSNPVSGGNEQFF. The CDR3 nucleotides are TGTGCCAGTAGTAACCCGGTTAGCGGGGGTAATGAGCAGTTCTTC.

The chain couples TRBV10-2 to TRBJ1-5, with D possibly matching TRBD1 (5 bases). The germline V gene encodes CDR1 WSHSY and CDR2 SAAADI. The CDR3 has 16 residues. V lost 0 bases and J 1 base, leaving 10 bases between the germline ends. The DNA of the CDR3 is TGCGCCAGCAGTGAGTCTCAGGGAACGAGCAATCAGCCCCAGCATTTT. Amino acid sequence: CASSESQGTSNQPQHF.

This sequence joins TRBV6-1 and TRBJ2-6; D perhaps matches TRBD2 (6 bases). Germline-derived CDR1 and CDR2 are MNHNS and SASEGT. This CDR3 is built from 21 residues. Deletions cut 1 base from V and 1 base from J, with 23 bases between. The CDR3 reads CASSEEKVGGLVRSGANVLTF. CDR3 sequence (DNA): TGTGCCAGCAGTGAAGAGAAGGTTGGAGGGTTAGTCCGGTCTGGGGCCAACGTCCTGACTTTC.